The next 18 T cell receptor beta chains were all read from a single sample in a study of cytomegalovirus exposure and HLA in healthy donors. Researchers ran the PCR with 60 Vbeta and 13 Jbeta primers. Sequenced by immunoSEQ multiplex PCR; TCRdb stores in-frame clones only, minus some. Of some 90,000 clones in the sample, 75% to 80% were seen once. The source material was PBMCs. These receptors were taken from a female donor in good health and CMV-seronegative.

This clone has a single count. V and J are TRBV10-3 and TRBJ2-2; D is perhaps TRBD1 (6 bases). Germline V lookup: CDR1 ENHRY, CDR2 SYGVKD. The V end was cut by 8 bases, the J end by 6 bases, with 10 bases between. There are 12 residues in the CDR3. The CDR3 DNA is TGTGCCATCTCACAGGGACCCGGGGAGCTGTTTTTT. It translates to CAISQGPGELFF.

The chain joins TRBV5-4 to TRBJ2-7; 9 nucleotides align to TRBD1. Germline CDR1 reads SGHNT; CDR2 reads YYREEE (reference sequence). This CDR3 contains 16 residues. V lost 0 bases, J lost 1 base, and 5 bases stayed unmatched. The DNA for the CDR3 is TGTGCCAGCAGCTTGGGAACCGGGACAGGGTCCTACGAGCAGTACTTC. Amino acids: CASSLGTGTGSYEQYF.

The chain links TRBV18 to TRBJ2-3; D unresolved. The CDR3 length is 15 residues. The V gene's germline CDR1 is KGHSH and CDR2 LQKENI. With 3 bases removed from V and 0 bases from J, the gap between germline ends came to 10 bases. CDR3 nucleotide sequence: TGTGCCAGCTCACCCGCCAGGCCGAGCACAGATACGCAGTATTTT. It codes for CASSPARPSTDTQYF.

This CDR3 reads CASSPPGTEVTDTQYF. CDR3 coding DNA: TGTGCCAGCAGCCCACCGGGGACAGAGGTCACAGATACGCAGTATTTT. V and J are TRBV7-9 and TRBJ2-3, with 7 bases aligning to TRBD1. CDR1 is SEHNR and CDR2 is FQNEAQ in the germline V gene (reference sequence). Unmatched junction bases numbered 10, after V lost 5 bases and J lost 2 bases. The CDR3 spans 16 residues.

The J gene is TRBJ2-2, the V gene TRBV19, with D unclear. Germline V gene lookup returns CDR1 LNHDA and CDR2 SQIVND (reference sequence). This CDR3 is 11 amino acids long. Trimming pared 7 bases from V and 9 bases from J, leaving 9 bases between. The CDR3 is CASILNWELFF. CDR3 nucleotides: TGTGCCAGTATCCTAAACTGGGAGCTGTTTTTT.

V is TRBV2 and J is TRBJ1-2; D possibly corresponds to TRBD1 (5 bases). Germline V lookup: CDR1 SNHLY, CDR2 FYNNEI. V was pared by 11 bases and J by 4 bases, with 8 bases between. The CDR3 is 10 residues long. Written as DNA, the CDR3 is TGTGCCGGGGGACTCTATGGCTACACCTTC. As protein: CAGGLYGYTF.

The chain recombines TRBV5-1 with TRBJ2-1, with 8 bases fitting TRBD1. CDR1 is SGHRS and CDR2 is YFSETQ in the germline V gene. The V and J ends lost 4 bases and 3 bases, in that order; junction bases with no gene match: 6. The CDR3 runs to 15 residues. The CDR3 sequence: CASSPKDRVYNEQFF. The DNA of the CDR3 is TGCGCCAGCAGCCCCAAGGACAGGGTCTACAATGAGCAGTTCTTC.

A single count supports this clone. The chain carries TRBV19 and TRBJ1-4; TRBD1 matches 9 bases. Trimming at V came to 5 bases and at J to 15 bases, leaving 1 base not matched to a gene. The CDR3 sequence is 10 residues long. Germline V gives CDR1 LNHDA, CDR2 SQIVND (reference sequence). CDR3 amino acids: CASSRDRVFF. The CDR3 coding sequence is TGTGCCAGTAGTCGGGACAGGGTGTTTTTT.

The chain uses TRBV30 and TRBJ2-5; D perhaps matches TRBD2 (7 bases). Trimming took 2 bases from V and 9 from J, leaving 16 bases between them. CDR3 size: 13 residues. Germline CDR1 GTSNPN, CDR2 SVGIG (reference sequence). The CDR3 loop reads CAWSTRPGGPQYF. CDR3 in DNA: TGTGCCTGGAGTACAAGACCCGGGGGGCCCCAGTACTTC.

CDR3 residues: CAISESWLAAGELFF. For the CDR3, the DNA is TGTGCCATCAGTGAGTCGTGGCTAGCGGCCGGGGAGCTGTTTTTT. The chain has TRBV10-3 and TRBJ2-2; 7 positions agree with TRBD2. Looked up from germline, CDR1 is ENHRY and CDR2 is SYGVKD. There are 15 residues in the CDR3. With V trimmed by 0 bases and J by 6 bases, 4 bases remained unmatched.

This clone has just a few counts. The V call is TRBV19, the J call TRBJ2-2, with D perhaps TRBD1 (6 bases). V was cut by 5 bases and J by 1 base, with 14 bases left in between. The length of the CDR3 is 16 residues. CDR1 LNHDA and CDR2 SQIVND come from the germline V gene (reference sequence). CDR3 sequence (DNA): TGTGCCAGTAGTCCCTCGACAGGTTGGAACACCGGGGAGCTGTTTTTT. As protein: CASSPSTGWNTGELFF.

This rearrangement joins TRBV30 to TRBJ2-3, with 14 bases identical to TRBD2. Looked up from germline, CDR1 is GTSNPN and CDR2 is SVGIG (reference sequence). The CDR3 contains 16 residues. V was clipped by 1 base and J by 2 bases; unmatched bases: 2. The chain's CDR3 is CAWSAGLAGDTDTQYF. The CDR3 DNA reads TGTGCCTGGAGTGCGGGACTAGCGGGGGACACAGATACGCAGTATTTT.

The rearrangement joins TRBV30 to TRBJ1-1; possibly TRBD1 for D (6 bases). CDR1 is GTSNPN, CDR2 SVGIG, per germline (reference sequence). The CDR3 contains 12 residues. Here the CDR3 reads CALGRGGTEAFF. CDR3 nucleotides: TGTGCATTAGGAAGGGGGGGCACTGAAGCTTTCTTT.

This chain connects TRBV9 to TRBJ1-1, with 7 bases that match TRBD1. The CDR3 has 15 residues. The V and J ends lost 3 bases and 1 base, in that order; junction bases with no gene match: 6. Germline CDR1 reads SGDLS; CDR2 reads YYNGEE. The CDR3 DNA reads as TGTGCCAGCAGCGCTCTGACAGGGCAGAACACTGAAGCTTTCTTT. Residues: CASSALTGQNTEAFF.

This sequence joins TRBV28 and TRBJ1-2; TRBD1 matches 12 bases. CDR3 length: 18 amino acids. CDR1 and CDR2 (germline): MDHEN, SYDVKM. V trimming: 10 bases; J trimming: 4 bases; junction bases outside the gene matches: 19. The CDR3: CATPGVTPGTGGFYGYTF. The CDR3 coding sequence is TGTGCCACCCCGGGAGTCACTCCGGGGACAGGGGGCTTCTATGGCTACACCTTC.

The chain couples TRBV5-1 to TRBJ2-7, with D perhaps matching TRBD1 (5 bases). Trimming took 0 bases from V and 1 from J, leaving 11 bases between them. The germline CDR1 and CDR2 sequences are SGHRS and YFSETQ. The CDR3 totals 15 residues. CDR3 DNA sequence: TGCGCCAGCAGCTTGGAGTCAGGGCCTTCCTACGAGCAGTACTTC. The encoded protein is CASSLESGPSYEQYF. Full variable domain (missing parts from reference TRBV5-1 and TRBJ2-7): KAGVTQTPRYLIKTRGQQVTLSCSPISGHRSVSWYQQTPGQGLQFLFEYFSETQRNKGNFPGRFSGRQFSNSRSEMNVSTLELGDSALYLCASSLESGPSYEQYFGPGTRLTVT.

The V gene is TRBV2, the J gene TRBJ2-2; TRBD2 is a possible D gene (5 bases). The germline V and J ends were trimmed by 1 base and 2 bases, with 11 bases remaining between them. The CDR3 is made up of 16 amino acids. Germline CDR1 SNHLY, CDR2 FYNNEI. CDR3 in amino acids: CASSEGLAANTGELFF. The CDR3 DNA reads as TGTGCCAGCAGTGAAGGTCTAGCTGCAAACACCGGGGAGCTGTTTTTT.

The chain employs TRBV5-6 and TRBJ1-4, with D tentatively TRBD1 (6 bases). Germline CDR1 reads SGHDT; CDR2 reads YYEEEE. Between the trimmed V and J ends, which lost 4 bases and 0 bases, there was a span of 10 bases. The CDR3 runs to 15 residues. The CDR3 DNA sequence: TGTGCCAGCAGCGCAGAGGGGGCAACTAATGAAAAACTGTTTTTT. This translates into CASSAEGATNEKLFF.